The clone carrying this T cell receptor beta chain showed up just a few times. The antigen is undetermined. This may come from a read error, since a much larger clone is one base off. Subjects aged 18 to 65 presented with newly diagnosed hyperthyroidism of less than 2 months' duration. Deletions cut 1 base from V and 1 base from J, with 10 bases between. CDR3 length: 15 amino acids. Germline values: CDR1 SGHAT, CDR2 FQNNGV. This record belongs to a study of T cells in Graves' hyperthyroidism and ophthalmopathy. Amplification of TCR beta CDR3 regions used RNA as the template. HTBI primers were the set used in a first-round RT-PCR of the TCR CDR3. Using its own MiXCR run on the multiplex PCR reads, TCRdb lists one record per CDR3 protein. This table holds roughly 170,000 distinct CDR3 sequences, 9.4% found once. The study, taken as a whole, reports: Ophthalmopathy, which appeared later, was predicted by the model a median around 6.5 months before onset. Appearing also in blood were most of the thyroid clonotypes expanded above 0.001.

This TCR was recovered from a young woman with Graves' hyperthyroidism that later progressed to Graves' ophthalmopathy. The chain recombines TRBV11-2 with TRBJ1-1; D gene ambiguous. Source material: blood. The CDR3 sequence: CASSLGSWGNTEAFF. The CDR3 DNA follows: TGTGCCAGCAGCTTAGGTTCGTGGGGGAACACTGAAGCTTTCTTT.